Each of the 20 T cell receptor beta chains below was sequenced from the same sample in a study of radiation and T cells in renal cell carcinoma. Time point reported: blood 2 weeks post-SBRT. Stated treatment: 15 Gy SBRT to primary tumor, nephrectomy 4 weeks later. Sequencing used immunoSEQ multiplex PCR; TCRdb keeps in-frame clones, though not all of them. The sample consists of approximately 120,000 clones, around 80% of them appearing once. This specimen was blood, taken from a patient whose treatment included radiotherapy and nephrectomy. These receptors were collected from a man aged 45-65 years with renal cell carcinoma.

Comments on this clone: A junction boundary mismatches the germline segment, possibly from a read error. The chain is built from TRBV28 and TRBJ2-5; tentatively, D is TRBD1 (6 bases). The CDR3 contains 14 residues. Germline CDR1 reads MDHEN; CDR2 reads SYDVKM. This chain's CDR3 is CASSRTVVQGTQYF. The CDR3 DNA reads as TGTGCCAGCAGTAGGACAGTCGTCCAAGGGACCCAGTACTTC.

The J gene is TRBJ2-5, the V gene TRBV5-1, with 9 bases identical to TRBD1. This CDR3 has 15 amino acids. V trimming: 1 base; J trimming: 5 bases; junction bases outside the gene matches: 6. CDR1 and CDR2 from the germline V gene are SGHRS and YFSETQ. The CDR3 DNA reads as TGCGCCAGCAGCTTGCAGGACAGGGGATACGAGACCCAGTACTTC. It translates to CASSLQDRGYETQYF.

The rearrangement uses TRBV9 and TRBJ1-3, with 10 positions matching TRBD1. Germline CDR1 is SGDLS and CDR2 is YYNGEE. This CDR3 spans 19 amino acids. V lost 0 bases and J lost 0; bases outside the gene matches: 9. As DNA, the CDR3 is TGTGCCAGCAGCGTAGTGACAGGGGGCTACTTAAACTCTGGAAACACCATATATTTT. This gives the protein CASSVVTGGYLNSGNTIYF.

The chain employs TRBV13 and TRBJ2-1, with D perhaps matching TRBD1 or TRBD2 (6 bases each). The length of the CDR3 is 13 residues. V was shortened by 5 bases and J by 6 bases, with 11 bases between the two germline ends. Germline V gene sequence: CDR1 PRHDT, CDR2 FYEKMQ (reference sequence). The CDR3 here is CASSTGGPNEQFF. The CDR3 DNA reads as TGTGCCAGCAGCACCGGGGGCCCCAATGAGCAGTTCTTC. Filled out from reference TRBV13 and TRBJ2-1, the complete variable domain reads AAGVIQSPRHLIKEKRETATLKCYPIPRHDTVYWYQQGPGQDPQFLISFYEKMQSDKGSIPDRFSAQQFSDYHSELNMSSLELGDSALYFCASSTGGPNEQFFGPGTRLTVL.

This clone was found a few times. The CDR3 DNA reads as TGTGCCTGGAGTCGCTCAGGCTCTGGGGCCAACGTCCTGACTTTC. This codes for CAWSRSGSGANVLTF. J is TRBJ2-6 and V is TRBV30; D gene ambiguous. The germline CDR1 and CDR2 sequences are GTSNPN and SVGIG (reference sequence). The CDR3 is 15 amino acids. V was cut by 2 bases and J by 0 bases, with 8 bases left in between.

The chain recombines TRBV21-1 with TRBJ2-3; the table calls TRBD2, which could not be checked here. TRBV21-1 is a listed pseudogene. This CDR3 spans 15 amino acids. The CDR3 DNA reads TGTGCCAGCAGCAAATACCCCCGAGGGGAGGGTACGCAGTATTTT. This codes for CASSKYPRGEGTQYF.

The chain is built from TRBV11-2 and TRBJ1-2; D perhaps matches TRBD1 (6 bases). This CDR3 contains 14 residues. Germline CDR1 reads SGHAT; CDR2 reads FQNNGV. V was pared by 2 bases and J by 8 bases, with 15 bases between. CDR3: CASSLSEDGGGYTF. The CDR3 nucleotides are TGTGCCAGCAGCTTAAGTGAGGACGGGGGCGGCTACACCTTC.

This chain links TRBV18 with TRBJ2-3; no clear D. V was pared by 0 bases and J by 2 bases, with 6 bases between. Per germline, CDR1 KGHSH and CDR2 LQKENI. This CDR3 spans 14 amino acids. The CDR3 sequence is CASSPPTDTDTQYF. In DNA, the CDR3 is TGTGCCAGCTCACCACCTACAGACACAGATACGCAGTATTTT.

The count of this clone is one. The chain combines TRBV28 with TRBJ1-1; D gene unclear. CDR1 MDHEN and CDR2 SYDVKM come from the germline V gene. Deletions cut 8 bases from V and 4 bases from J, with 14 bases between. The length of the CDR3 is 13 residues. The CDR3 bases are TGTGCCAGCCTCCTAGGCTCAAGCACTGAAGCTTTCTTT. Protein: CASLLGSSTEAFF.

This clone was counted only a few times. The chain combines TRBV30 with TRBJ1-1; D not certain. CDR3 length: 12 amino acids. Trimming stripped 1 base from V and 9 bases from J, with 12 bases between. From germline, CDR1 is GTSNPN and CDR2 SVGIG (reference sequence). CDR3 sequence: CAWSDAGIQAFF. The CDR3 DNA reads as TGTGCCTGGAGTGACGCCGGGATCCAAGCTTTCTTT.

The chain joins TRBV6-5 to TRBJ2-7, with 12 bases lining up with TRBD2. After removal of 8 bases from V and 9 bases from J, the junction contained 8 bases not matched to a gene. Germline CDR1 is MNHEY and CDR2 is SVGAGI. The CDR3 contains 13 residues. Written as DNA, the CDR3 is TGTGCCAGCTATCCTAGCGGGGGGGCCGTGCAGTACTTC. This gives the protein CASYPSGGAVQYF.

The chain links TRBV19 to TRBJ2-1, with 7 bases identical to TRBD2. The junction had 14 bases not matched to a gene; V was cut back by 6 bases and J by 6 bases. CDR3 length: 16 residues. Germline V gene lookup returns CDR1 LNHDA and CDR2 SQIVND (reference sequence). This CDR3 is CASSPLVGLGPNEQFF. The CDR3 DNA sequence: TGTGCCAGTAGCCCTTTGGTAGGACTAGGACCCAATGAGCAGTTCTTC.

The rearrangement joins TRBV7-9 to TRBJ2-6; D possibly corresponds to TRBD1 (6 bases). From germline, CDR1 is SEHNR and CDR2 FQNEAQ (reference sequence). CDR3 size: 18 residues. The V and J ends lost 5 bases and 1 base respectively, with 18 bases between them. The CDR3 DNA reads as TGTGCCAGCAGCACATTCACAGGGCCGCTTTCTGGGGCCAACGTCCTGACTTTC. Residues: CASSTFTGPLSGANVLTF.

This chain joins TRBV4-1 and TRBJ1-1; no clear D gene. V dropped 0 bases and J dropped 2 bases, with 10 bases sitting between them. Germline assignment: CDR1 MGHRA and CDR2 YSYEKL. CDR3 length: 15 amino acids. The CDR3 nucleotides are TGCGCCAGCAGCCAAGAATTACCCGCCAACACTGAAGCTTTCTTT. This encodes CASSQELPANTEAFF.

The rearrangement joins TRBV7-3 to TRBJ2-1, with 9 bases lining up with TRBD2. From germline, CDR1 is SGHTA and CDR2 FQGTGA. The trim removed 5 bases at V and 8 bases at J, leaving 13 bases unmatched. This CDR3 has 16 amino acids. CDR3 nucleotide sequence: TGTGCCAGCAGCATTTCGAGCGGGAGGTCGGTCGATGAGCAGTTCTTC. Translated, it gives CASSISSGRSVDEQFF.

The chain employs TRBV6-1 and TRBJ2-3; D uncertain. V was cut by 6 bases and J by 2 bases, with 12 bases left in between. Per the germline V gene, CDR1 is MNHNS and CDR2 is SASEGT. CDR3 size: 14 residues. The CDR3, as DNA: TGTGCCAGCAGGGGCGGCGGCCCCACAGATACGCAGTATTTT. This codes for CASRGGGPTDTQYF.

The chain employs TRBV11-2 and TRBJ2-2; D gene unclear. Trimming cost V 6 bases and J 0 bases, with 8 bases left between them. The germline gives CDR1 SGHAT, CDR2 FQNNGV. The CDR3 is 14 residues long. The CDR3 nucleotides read TGTGCCAGCAGTCCCACAGCGAACACCGGGGAGCTGTTTTTT. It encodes CASSPTANTGELFF.

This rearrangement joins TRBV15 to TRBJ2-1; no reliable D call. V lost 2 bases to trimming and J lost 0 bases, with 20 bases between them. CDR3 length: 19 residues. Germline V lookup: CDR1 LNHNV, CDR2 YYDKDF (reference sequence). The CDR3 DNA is TGTGCCACCAGCAGAAGACGTCAACGGGCCTTGAGCTCCTACAATGAGCAGTTCTTC. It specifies CATSRRRQRALSSYNEQFF. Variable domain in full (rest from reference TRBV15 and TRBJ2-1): DAMVIQNPRYQVTQFGKPVTLSCSQTLNHNVMYWYQQKSSQAPKLLFHYYDKDFNNEADTPDNFQSRRPNTSFCFLDIRSPGLGDTAMYLCATSRRRQRALSSYNEQFFGPGTRLTVL.

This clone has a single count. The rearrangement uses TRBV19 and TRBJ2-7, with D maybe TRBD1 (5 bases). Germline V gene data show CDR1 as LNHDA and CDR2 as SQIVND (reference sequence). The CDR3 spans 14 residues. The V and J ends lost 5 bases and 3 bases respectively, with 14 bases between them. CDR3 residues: CASSPATANYEQYF. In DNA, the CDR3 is TGTGCCAGTAGTCCTGCGACAGCGAACTACGAGCAGTACTTC.

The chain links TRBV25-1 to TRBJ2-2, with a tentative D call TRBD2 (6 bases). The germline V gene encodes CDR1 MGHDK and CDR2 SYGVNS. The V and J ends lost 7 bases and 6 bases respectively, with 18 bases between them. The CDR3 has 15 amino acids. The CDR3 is CASTIPRRGPGELFF. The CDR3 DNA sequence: TGTGCCAGCACCATCCCCCGGAGGGGTCCCGGGGAGCTGTTTTTT.